This TCR beta chain was obtained from a study of blood T cells in healthy people across ages. CDR1 is KGHSH, CDR2 LQKENI, per germline. This CDR3 has 13 amino acids. As for this clonotype: Germline and junction disagree at one end, which may indicate a read error.

Sample-barcoded 5' priming and a J-beta primer mix drove a second PCR of about 6 to 12 cycles. TCRdb reprocessed the 5' RACE reads via MiXCR and lists one record per CDR3 protein. The sample lists hundreds of thousands of distinct CDR3 sequences; approximately 40% were seen once. The sequencing sample was made of blood. The chain combines TRBV18 with TRBJ2-3; no clear D. The receptor was derived from a man older than 75 in good health. Here the CDR3 reads CVSSPEFRDTQYF. The CDR3 nucleotides are TGTGTCAGCTCACCTGAATTTAGGGATACGCAGTATTTT.